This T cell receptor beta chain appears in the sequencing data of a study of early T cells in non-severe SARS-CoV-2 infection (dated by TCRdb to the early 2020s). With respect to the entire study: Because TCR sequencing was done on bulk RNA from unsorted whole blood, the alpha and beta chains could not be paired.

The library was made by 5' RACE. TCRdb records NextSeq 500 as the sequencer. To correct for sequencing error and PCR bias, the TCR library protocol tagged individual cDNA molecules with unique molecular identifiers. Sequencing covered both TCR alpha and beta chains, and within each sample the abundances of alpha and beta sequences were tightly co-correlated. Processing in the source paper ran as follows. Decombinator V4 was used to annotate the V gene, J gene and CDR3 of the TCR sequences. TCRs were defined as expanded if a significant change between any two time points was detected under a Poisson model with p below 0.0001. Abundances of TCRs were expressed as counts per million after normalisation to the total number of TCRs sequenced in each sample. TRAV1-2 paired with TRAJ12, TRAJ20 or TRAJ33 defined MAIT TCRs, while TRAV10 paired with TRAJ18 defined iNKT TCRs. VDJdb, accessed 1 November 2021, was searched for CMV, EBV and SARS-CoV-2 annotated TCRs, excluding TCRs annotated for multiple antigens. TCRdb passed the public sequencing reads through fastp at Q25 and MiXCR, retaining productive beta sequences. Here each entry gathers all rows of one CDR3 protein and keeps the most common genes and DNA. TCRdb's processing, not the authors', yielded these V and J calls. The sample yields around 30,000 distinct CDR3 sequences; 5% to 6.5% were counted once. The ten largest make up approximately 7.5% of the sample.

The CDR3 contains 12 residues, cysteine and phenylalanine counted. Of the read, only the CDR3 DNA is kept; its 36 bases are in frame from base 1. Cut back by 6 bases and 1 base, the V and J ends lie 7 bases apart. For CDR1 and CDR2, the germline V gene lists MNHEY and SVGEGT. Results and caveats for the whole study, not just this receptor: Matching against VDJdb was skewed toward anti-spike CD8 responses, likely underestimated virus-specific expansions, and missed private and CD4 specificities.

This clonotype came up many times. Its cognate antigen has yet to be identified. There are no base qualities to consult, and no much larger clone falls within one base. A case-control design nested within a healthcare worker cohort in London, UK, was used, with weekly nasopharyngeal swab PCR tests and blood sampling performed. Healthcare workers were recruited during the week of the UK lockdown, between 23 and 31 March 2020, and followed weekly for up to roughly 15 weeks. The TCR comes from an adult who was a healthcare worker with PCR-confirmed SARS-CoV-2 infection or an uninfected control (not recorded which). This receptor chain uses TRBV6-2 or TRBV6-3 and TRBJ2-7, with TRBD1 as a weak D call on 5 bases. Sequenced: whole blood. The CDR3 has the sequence CASSQGSYEQYF. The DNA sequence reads TGTGCCAGCAGCCAGGGATCCTACGAGCAGTACTTC.